This TCR beta chain was profiled in a study of OX40 agonist ivuxolimab in advanced cancers. Study-wide background: Males comprised roughly four fifths of the group, whose mean age was approximately 61 years (range roughly 20 to 90).

Baseline, cycle 4 day 1, and cycle 7 day 1 were the blood sampling points. The CDR3 contains 16 residues. Trimming stripped 1 base from V and 5 bases from J, with 18 bases between. Germline CDR1 is SGDLS and CDR2 is YYNGEE. Study results and caveats: At doses 0.1 to 3.0 mg/kg, CD4+ and CD8+ clones expanded. In general, CD8+ T cells held more expanded clones than CD4+ did, on average.

This clone came up a few times. Its antigen is not known. TCRdb's copy holds only in-frame clones and misses some; the assay was immunoSEQ multiplex PCR. This sample has roughly 60,000 clones; approximately 81% occur once, and the top ten carry 1.5% to 2.5%. The sequencing used CD4+ or CD8+ T cells sorted from blood, collected in a trial of the OX40 agonist ivuxolimab. The TCR sequence derives from an adult with an advanced solid tumor such as melanoma, head and neck, liver or kidney cancer. The chain links TRBV9 to TRBJ1-2; D is ambiguous. CDR3 loop: CASSVQAETQGYGYTF. Written as DNA, the CDR3 is TGTGCCAGCAGCGTACAGGCGGAAACTCAAGGGTATGGCTACACCTTC.